This T cell receptor (beta chain) was retrieved from a study of blood T cell repertoires in COVID-19. At the level of the study: Samples taken during acute and convalescent COVID-19 were collected in the United States, Italy and Spain.

In the authors' methods: The authors estimated nucleated cell counts from reference gene primer amplification. Assay used: immunoSEQ multiplex PCR; TCRdb lists only in-frame clones, some missing. V and J calls and clone size are as listed in that table; D and trimming were resolved from the DNA. The sample lists about 74,000 clones; 78% were seen once. The CDR3 runs 14 residues. The germline V gene has CDR1 SGHKS and CDR2 YYEKEE (reference sequence). J gave up 2 bases and V 4 bases, and 6 bases lay outside the gene matches. The chain employs TRBV5-5 and TRBJ2-7, with 7 nucleotides matching TRBD2. The material sequenced was peripheral blood. This TCR derives from a human donor in a cohort sampled during active COVID-19. The CDR3 nucleotides read TGTGCCAGCAGCGCAGGGAGGGCTACCTACGAGCAGTACTTC. It codes for CASSAGRATYEQYF.